The clone carrying this T cell receptor (beta chain) came up once. These data belong to a study of CD8 T cells in Susac syndrome. Reverse transcription used roughly 0.5 to 1 ug RNA and random hexamers. One entry per CDR3 protein results from TCRdb running MiXCR on the immunoSEQ multiplex PCR reads. There are about 210,000 distinct CDR3 sequences in the sample; about 95% occur only once, and about 0.091% lies in the top ten. CDR3 length equals 13 residues. CDR1 is KGHSH, CDR2 LQKENI, per germline. The V end lost 1 base, the J end lost 3 bases, and 7 bases lay between the germline ends. Blood CD8+ and CD4+ T cells underwent high-throughput TCR beta sequencing.

Sequencing input: CD4+ T cells from PBMCs. The V gene is TRBV18, the J gene TRBJ2-7; D unclear. This clonotype was obtained from a human donor with multiple sclerosis. CDR3 amino acids: CASSPQGIYEQYF. CDR3 coding DNA: TGTGCCAGCTCACCACAGGGCATCTACGAGCAGTACTTC.